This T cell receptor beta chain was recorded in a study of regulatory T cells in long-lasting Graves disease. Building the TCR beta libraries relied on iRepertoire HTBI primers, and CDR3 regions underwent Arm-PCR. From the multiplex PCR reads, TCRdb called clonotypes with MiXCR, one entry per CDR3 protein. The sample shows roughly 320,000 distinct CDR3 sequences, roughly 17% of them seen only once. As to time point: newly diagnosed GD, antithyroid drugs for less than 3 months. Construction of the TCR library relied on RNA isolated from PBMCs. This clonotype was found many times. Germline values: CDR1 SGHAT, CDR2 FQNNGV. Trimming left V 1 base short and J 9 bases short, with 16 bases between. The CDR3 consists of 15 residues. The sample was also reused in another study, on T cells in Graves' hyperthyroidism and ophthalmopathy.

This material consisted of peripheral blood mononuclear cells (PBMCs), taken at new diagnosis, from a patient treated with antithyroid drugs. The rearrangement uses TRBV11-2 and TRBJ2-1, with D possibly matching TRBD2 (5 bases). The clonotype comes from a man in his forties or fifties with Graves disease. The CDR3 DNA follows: TGTGCCAGCAGCTTAGTGTCCGGGGTTAGTGGTGAGCAGTTCTTC. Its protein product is CASSLVSGVSGEQFF.